This T cell receptor (beta chain) was identified in a study of beta chain features in type 1 diabetes. Study-level findings and limits: Although PCR might favor shorter templates, it would do so equally in patients and controls.

The germline CDR1 and CDR2 sequences are SGHDN and FVKESK. Trimming shortened V by 5 bases and J by 0 bases, and 8 bases separated the two germline ends. The CDR3 has 14 residues. Comment on this clone: Its antigen is unidentified.

TCRB transcripts that were expressed got sequenced, as all of the isolated RNA had been reverse transcribed. Clones were read by immunoSEQ multiplex PCR, and TCRdb kept only the in-frame ones, dropping some. The top ten clones hold roughly 1% of a sample with some 300,000 clones, under 8.5% of them seen once. The genes are TRBV14 and TRBJ2-4; D is unclear. Sequenced sample: central memory CD4+ T cells from blood. The receptor's source is a woman between 18 and 29 years old in good health. Here the CDR3 reads CASSSTLAKNIQYF. The DNA for the CDR3 is TGTGCCAGCAGCTCGACCCTAGCCAAAAACATTCAGTACTTC.